This T cell receptor beta chain is drawn from a study of response to subunit inactivated influenza vaccine. This CDR3 has 15 residues. V was cut by 1 base and J by 2 bases, with 12 bases left in between. Germline CDR1 SGHAT, CDR2 FQNNGV. MiXCR was run by TCRdb on the RT-PCR reads, yielding one entry per CDR3 protein. The sample includes around 540,000 distinct CDR3 sequences, around 11% seen only once; the top ten take roughly 10%. The sequence came from a man between 50 and 59 years old who received an inactivated influenza vaccine. This chain uses TRBV11-2 with TRBJ2-7; no definite D call. The sequences come from PBMCs from blood, collected on the day of vaccination. The chain's CDR3 is CASSLGPMAAYEQYF. The CDR3 region has the DNA TGTGCCAGCAGCTTAGGTCCTATGGCGGCCTACGAGCAGTACTTC.